The 24 T cell receptor beta chains below come from one sample, sequenced in a study of neoadjuvant anti-PD-1 for oral cavity cancer. TCRdb's copy holds only in-frame clones and misses some; the assay was immunoSEQ multiplex PCR. The sample comprises under 15,000 clones, over 55% of which are singletons, and just over 2.5% rests with the top ten. Indicated time point: after neoadjuvant nivolumab, at surgical resection. The material sequenced was PBMCs, taken after nivolumab (anti-PD-1) treatment. The receptors shown here come from a person aged 40 to 85 with oral cavity squamous cell carcinoma.

This clone was found a few times. For the CDR3, the DNA is TGTGCCAGCAGTAGAACGACAGGCCGGGAAGCTTTCTTT. Translation gives CASSRTTGREAFF. The chain joins TRBV6-5 to TRBJ1-1, with TRBD1 as a possible D gene (6 bases). The germline V gene encodes CDR1 MNHEY and CDR2 SVGAGI. Trimming shortened V by 5 bases and J by 8 bases, and 15 bases separated the two germline ends. The CDR3 length is 13 residues.

This CDR3 is CASRQGPGRNTEAFF. The CDR3 DNA follows: TGTGCCAGCAGGCAGGGACCGGGGCGGAACACTGAAGCTTTCTTT. V gene TRBV7-6 combines with J gene TRBJ1-1; D is possibly TRBD1 (5 bases). The ends were cut back, 6 bases at V and 1 base at J, with 15 bases in the middle. The CDR3 length is 15 residues. CDR1 is SGHVS, CDR2 FNYEAQ, per germline.

The chain carries TRBV7-9 and TRBJ2-5, with 11 nucleotides matching TRBD2. Trimming at V came to 5 bases and at J to 5 bases, leaving 4 bases not matched to a gene. Per germline, CDR1 SEHNR and CDR2 FQNEAQ (reference sequence). The CDR3 consists of 14 residues. This CDR3 is CASSTSGSDETQYF. The CDR3, as DNA: TGTGCCAGCAGCACTAGCGGGAGTGATGAGACCCAGTACTTC.

The chain joins TRBV5-1 to TRBJ2-1, with 8 positions matching TRBD1. Germline V gives CDR1 SGHRS, CDR2 YFSETQ. The CDR3 runs 15 residues. With V trimmed by 4 bases and J by 6 bases, 9 bases remained unmatched. In DNA, the CDR3 is TGCGCCAGCAGCGTTGACAGGGGAGGTCTCAATGAGCAGTTCTTC. Residues: CASSVDRGGLNEQFF.

The sample holds one count of this clone. The genes are TRBV18 and TRBJ1-2, with TRBD1 identical over 7 bases. Germline CDR1 KGHSH, CDR2 LQKENI. V shed 2 bases, J shed 4 bases, and the junction held 4 bases outside the gene matches. The CDR3 spans 14 residues. CDR3 coding DNA: TGTGCCAGCTCACCATCAGGGGGAGTCTATGGCTACACCTTC. Its translation: CASSPSGGVYGYTF.

This clone was counted a few times. This chain connects TRBV5-8 to TRBJ2-2, with D unresolved. This CDR3 has 12 residues. Per the germline V gene, CDR1 is SGHTS and CDR2 is YDEGEE. Trimming removed 0 bases from V and 7 bases from J, with 4 bases in between. The CDR3 loop is CASSLGSGELFF. Here the CDR3 DNA reads TGTGCCAGCAGCTTGGGGAGCGGGGAGCTGTTTTTT.

The chain is built from TRBV5-1 and TRBJ2-3; 14 positions match TRBD2. The germline V gene encodes CDR1 SGHRS and CDR2 YFSETQ. V gave up 0 bases and J gave up 5 bases; unmatched junction bases: 2. CDR3 length: 16 amino acids. CDR3: CASSLEGLAGVDTQYF. CDR3 DNA sequence: TGCGCCAGCAGCTTGGAGGGACTAGCGGGAGTAGATACGCAGTATTTT.

The chain joins TRBV11-3 to TRBJ2-1; 14 nucleotides match TRBD2. The V gene end was trimmed by 0 bases and the J gene end by 9 bases; junction bases not matched to a gene: 10. The CDR3 is made up of 18 amino acids. CDR1 is SGHNT and CDR2 is YENEEA in the germline V gene. CDR3 DNA sequence: TGTGCCAGCAGCTTAGATTTTGCCGGGACTAGCGGGAGCTCTGAGCAGTTCTTC. This encodes CASSLDFAGTSGSSEQFF. The complete variable domain, with remaining parts taken from reference TRBV11-3 and TRBJ2-1, reads EAGVVQSPRYKIIEKKQPVAFWCNPISGHNTLYWYLQNLGQGPELLIRYENEEAVDDSQLPKDRFSAERLKGVDSTLKIQPAELGDSAVYLCASSLDFAGTSGSSEQFFGPGTRLTVL.

The DNA for the CDR3 is TGTGCCACCAGCAGACCTCGGACAGGGCAAGAGACCCAGTACTTC. It codes for CATSRPRTGQETQYF. V usage is TRBV15 and J usage is TRBJ2-5; TRBD1 matches at 8 bases. Germline V gene sequence: CDR1 LNHNV, CDR2 YYDKDF (reference sequence). V shed 2 bases, J shed 2 bases, and the junction held 4 bases outside the gene matches. CDR3 length equals 15 residues.

This clone was seen only a few times. The chain is built from TRBV14 and TRBJ1-2; possibly TRBD1 for D (6 bases). Germline lookup yields CDR1 SGHDN and CDR2 FVKESK. CDR3 length: 19 amino acids. V lost 1 base, J lost 3 bases, and 24 bases lay in between. The CDR3 region is CASSQGFSFTGSSDYGYTF. The CDR3 nucleotides read TGTGCCAGCAGCCAAGGGTTTTCATTCACAGGGTCGTCGGACTATGGCTACACCTTC. Full variable domain (rest looked up from reference TRBV14 and TRBJ1-2): EAGVTQFPSHSVIEKGQTVTLRCDPISGHDNLYWYRRVMGKEIKFLLHFVKESKQDESGMPNNRFLAERTGGTYSTLKVQPAELEDSGVYFCASSQGFSFTGSSDYGYTFGSGTRLTVV.

This chain connects TRBV30 to TRBJ2-7; 10 nucleotides agree with TRBD2. Trimming at V came to 3 bases and at J to 1 base, leaving 3 bases not matched to a gene. The CDR3 extends over 14 amino acids. Germline values: CDR1 GTSNPN, CDR2 SVGIG (reference sequence). For the CDR3, the DNA is TGTGCCTGGAGGTTAGCGGGAGGATCCTACGAGCAGTACTTC. This gives the protein CAWRLAGGSYEQYF.

The rearrangement joins TRBV30 to TRBJ1-5; D remains unclear. The CDR3 runs 13 residues. Trimming cost V 3 bases and J 3 bases, with 9 bases left between them. CDR1 GTSNPN and CDR2 SVGIG come from the germline V gene (reference sequence). The CDR3: CAWRGQFNQPQHF. CDR3 in DNA: TGTGCCTGGAGAGGGCAGTTCAATCAGCCCCAGCATTTT.

CDR3 coding DNA: TGTGCCACCGCAGAAGCTAACTATGGCTACACCTTC. Amino acid sequence: CATAEANYGYTF. This chain connects TRBV6-5 to TRBJ1-2; D call uncertain. The ends were cut back, 10 bases at V and 0 bases at J, with 9 bases in the middle. From germline, CDR1 is MNHEY and CDR2 SVGAGI. This CDR3 region has 12 residues.

The chain has TRBV19 and TRBJ1-5; D unclear. The CDR3 covers 14 residues. The germline V and J ends were trimmed by 5 bases and 8 bases, with 16 bases remaining between them. Per germline, CDR1 LNHDA and CDR2 SQIVND (reference sequence). CDR3 region: CASSAWTAREPQHF. CDR3 bases: TGTGCCAGTAGTGCCTGGACCGCCCGGGAGCCCCAGCATTTT. Drawing the rest from reference TRBV19 and TRBJ1-5, the complete variable domain is DGGITQSPKYLFRKEGQNVTLSCEQNLNHDAMYWYRQDPGQGLRLIYYSQIVNDFQKGDIAEGYSVSREKKESFPLTVTSAQKNPTAFYLCASSAWTAREPQHFGDGTRLSIL.

The chain links TRBV9 to TRBJ2-1, with D tentatively TRBD2 (6 bases). The CDR3 has 14 amino acids. CDR1 and CDR2 (germline): SGDLS, YYNGEE. Trimming cost V 1 base and J 6 bases, with 11 bases left between them. CDR3 bases: TGTGCCAGCAGCGTAAACTTGGGGGGCAATGAGCAGTTCTTC. It specifies CASSVNLGGNEQFF.

The chain joins TRBV7-8 to TRBJ2-1; 9 positions agree with TRBD2. The CDR3 loop spans 17 amino acids. The trim removed 5 bases at V and 5 bases at J, leaving 13 bases unmatched. Germline CDR1 and CDR2: SGHVS and FQNEAQ. The CDR3 region is CASSPTLAGAFNNEQFF. In DNA form, the CDR3 reads TGTGCCAGCAGCCCGACACTAGCGGGCGCTTTTAACAATGAGCAGTTCTTC.

The V and J genes are TRBV6-6 and TRBJ1-1; 9 positions agree with TRBD1. V dropped 4 bases and J dropped 5; count of bases not matched to a gene: 8. The CDR3 length is 15 residues. CDR1 is MNHNY, CDR2 SVGAGI, per germline (reference sequence). The CDR3 here is CASSWDRAEGTEAFF. The CDR3, as DNA: TGTGCCAGCAGTTGGGACAGGGCGGAGGGAACTGAAGCTTTCTTT.

This clone occurred once. This chain links TRBV5-1 with TRBJ2-5, with D unclear. Between the trimmed V and J ends, which lost 9 bases and 7 bases, there was a span of 13 bases. CDR1 and CDR2 from the germline V gene are SGHRS and YFSETQ. The CDR3 runs to 11 residues. CDR3 coding DNA: TGCGCCACCCTTTGGGAAGGGACCCAGTACTTC. Amino acid sequence: CATLWEGTQYF.

J is TRBJ1-1 and V is TRBV7-2, with D possibly TRBD1 on 5 matching bases. The V gene's germline CDR1 is SGHTA and CDR2 FQGNSA. The CDR3 has 13 residues. Trimming removed 1 base from V and 8 bases from J, with 11 bases in between. For the CDR3, the DNA is TGTGCCAGCAGCTTAGTAGGGGACCCAGAAGCTTTCTTT. It specifies CASSLVGDPEAFF.

V gene TRBV6-6 combines with J gene TRBJ2-7; a possible D gene is TRBD2 (7 bases). V gave up 6 bases and J gave up 5 bases, with 20 bases separating them. The CDR3 is 15 amino acids. Germline V gene sequence: CDR1 MNHNY, CDR2 SVGAGI (reference sequence). CDR3 region: CASSLKGGGTNEQYF. The CDR3 nucleotides read TGTGCCAGCAGCCTTAAGGGAGGGGGGACCAACGAGCAGTACTTC.

The chain has TRBV7-3 and TRBJ2-2, with TRBD1 matching 8 bases. Trimming took 4 bases from V and 5 from J; bases not matched to a gene: 3. This CDR3 is built from 14 residues. Germline V gene lookup returns CDR1 SGHTA and CDR2 FQGTGA. The DNA of the CDR3 is TGTGCCAGCAGCTCTGACAGGGGAACCGGGGAGCTGTTTTTT. Encoded protein: CASSSDRGTGELFF.

The CDR3 sequence is CASSEVGDTQYF. In nucleotides, the CDR3 is TGTGCCAGCAGTGAAGTAGGGGATACGCAGTATTTT. The genes are TRBV2 and TRBJ2-3; D gene uncertain. The germline V gene has CDR1 SNHLY and CDR2 FYNNEI. Trimming left V 1 base short and J 6 bases short, with 5 bases between. The CDR3 loop spans 12 amino acids. The variable domain in full, completed from reference TRBV2 and TRBJ2-3, reads EPEVTQTPSHQVTQMGQEVILRCVPISNHLYFYWYRQILGQKVEFLVSFYNNEISEKSEIFDDQFSVERPDGSNFTLKIRSTKLEDSAMYFCASSEVGDTQYFGPGTRLTVL.

The V and J genes are TRBV7-8 and TRBJ1-2; D is uncertain. This CDR3 region has 16 residues. The V end was cut by 2 bases, the J end by 2 bases, with 15 bases between. Germline CDR1 SGHVS, CDR2 FQNEAQ. The CDR3 nucleotides are TGTGCCAGCAGCTTAATTCGGGTTGTGGGAAACTATGGCTACACCTTC. Protein sequence: CASSLIRVVGNYGYTF.

V and J are TRBV5-1 and TRBJ2-1, with D perhaps matching TRBD2 (7 bases). This CDR3 is built from 13 residues. V lost 6 bases, J lost 8 bases, and 15 bases lay in between. Germline CDR1 and CDR2: SGHRS and YFSETQ. The CDR3 coding sequence is TGCGCCAGCAAACGGGGGGCCTCGCATGAGCAGTTCTTC. This gives the protein CASKRGASHEQFF.